The entry below gives a single TCR beta chain sequence along with its context. This sample stems from a study of T cell repertoires in cytomegalovirus infection. The overall study: It can be stated that public TCR beta signatures indicated CMV infection as well as a matching HLA type.

One entry per CDR3 protein results from TCRdb running MiXCR on the reads. The sample records around 550,000 distinct CDR3 sequences, about 26% being singletons. Germline CDR1 SGHTA, CDR2 FQGNSA. CDR3 length: 13 residues. V was shortened by 5 bases and J by 8 bases, with 15 bases between the two germline ends. This sequence joins TRBV7-2 and TRBJ1-1; tentatively, D is TRBD1 (5 bases). This TCR came from a human donor in good health (CMV status not recorded). Some clones in this sample may be carry-over from other donors' samples. The sequencing input was PBMCs. As DNA, the CDR3 is TGTGCCAGCAGCCTGTGGGACCGCTTCGAAGCTTTCTTT. Translating it yields CASSLWDRFEAFF.